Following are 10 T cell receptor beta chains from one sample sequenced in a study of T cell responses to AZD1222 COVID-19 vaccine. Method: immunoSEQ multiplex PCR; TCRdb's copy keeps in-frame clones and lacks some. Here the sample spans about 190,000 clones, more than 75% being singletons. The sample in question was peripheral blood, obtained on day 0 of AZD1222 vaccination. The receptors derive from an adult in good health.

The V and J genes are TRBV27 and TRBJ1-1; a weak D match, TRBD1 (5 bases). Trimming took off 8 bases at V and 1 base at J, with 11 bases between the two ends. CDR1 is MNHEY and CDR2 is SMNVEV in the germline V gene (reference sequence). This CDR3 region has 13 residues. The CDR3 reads CASQPGRNTEAFF. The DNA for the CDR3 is TGTGCCAGCCAACCGGGACGGAACACTGAAGCTTTCTTT.

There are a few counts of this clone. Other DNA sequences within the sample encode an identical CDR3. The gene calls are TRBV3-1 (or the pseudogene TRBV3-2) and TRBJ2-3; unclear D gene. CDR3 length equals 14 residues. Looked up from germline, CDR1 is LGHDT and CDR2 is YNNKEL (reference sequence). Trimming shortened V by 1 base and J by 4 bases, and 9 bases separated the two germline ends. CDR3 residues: CASSQGPPPDTQYF. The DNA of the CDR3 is TGTGCCAGCAGCCAAGGGCCTCCCCCAGATACGCAGTATTTT.

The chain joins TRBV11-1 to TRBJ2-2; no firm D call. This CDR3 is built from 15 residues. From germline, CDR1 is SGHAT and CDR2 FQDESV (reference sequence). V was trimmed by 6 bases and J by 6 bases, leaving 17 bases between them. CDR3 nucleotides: TGTGCCAGCAGTCTTCGAGCTATAGCCGCCGGGGAGCTGTTTTTT. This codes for CASSLRAIAAGELFF.

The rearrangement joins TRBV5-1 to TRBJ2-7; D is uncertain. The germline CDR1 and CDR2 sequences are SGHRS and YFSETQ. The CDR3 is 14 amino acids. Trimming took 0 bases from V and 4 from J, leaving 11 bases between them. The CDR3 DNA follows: TGCGCCAGCAGCTTGGCTTCCAGCAAGTACGAGCAGTACTTC. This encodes CASSLASSKYEQYF.

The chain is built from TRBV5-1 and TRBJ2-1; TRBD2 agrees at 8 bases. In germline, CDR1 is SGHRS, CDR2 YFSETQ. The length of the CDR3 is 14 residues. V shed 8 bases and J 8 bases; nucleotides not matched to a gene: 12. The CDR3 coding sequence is TGCGCCAGTTCTTTTGCTAGCGGGCACTATGAGCAGTTCTTC. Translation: CASSFASGHYEQFF.

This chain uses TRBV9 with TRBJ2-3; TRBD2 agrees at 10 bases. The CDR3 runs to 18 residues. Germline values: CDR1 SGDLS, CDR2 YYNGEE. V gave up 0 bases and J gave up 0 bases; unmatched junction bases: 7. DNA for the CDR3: TGTGCCAGCAGCGTAGATCAGCGGGGGGGTCTTAGCACAGATACGCAGTATTTT. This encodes CASSVDQRGGLSTDTQYF.

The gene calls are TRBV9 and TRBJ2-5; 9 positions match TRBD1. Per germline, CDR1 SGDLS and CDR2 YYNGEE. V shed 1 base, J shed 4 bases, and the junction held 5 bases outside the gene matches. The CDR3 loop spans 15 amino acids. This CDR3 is CASSVTTGGGETQYF. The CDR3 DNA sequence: TGTGCCAGCAGCGTAACGACAGGGGGTGGAGAGACCCAGTACTTC.

CDR3 loop: CATRQGSAGELFF. CDR3 sequence (DNA): TGTGCCACCCGACAGGGATCCGCCGGGGAGCTGTTTTTT. The rearrangement joins TRBV28 to TRBJ2-2, with 7 nucleotides matching TRBD1. This CDR3 comprises 13 residues. CDR1 and CDR2 from the germline V gene are MDHEN and SYDVKM. The V segment lost 10 bases and the J segment 6 bases; nucleotides outside the gene matches: 8. Filled out from reference TRBV28 and TRBJ2-2, the complete variable domain reads DVKVTQSSRYLVKRTGEKVFLECVQDMDHENMFWYRQDPGLGLRLIYFSYDVKMKEKGDIPEGYSVSREKKERFSLILESASTNQTSMYLCATRQGSAGELFFGEGSRLTVL.

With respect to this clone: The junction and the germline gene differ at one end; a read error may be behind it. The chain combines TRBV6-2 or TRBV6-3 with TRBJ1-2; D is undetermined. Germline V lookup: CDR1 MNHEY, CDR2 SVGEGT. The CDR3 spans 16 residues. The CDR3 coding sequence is TGTGCCAGCAGTAACTCGGCGAGGACCTCGGCTCATGGCTACACCTTC. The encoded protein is CASSNSARTSAHGYTF.

CDR3 coding DNA: TGTGCCAGCAGTGACTCCAGGGATACACCCCTCCACTTT. It encodes CASSDSRDTPLHF. V and J are TRBV6-4 and TRBJ1-6; tentatively, D is TRBD1 (5 bases). Germline V gene lookup returns CDR1 MRHNA and CDR2 SNTAGT. V was trimmed by 0 bases and J by 11 bases, leaving 8 bases between them. The CDR3 loop spans 13 amino acids.